These T cell receptor beta chains were read from a single sample in a study. From the RT-PCR reads, TCRdb called clonotypes with MiXCR, one entry per CDR3 protein. The sample consists of about 680,000 distinct CDR3 sequences, 12% to 15% of them appearing once. The sequenced material came from memory CD4+ T cells from blood. The receptors here all came from a female donor in good health, serving as a healthy control. Each CDR3 is given with its conserved first and last residue. The order of the fields is D gene, clone size, V gene, J gene, CDR3 protein, CDR3 DNA. The D gene is left open where the match is weak. Clone size is not always given. Where it is, it says once, few, many or a class for expanded clones.

D: .; size: few; V: TRBV18; J: TRBJ2-7; CDR3: CASSPRGGDLSYEQYF; DNA: TGTGCCAGCTCACCCAGAGGCGGGGATCTCTCCTACGAGCAGTACTTC
D: .; size: few; V: TRBV20-1; J: TRBJ2-7; CDR3: CSASSRGQYF; DNA: TGCAGTGCTAGCTCCCGGGGGCAGTACTTC
D: TRBD2; size: few; V: TRBV7-2; J: TRBJ2-5; CDR3: CASSLVLAGGPGQETQYF; DNA: TGTGCCAGCAGCTTAGTCTTAGCGGGGGGGCCCGGGCAAGAGACCCAGTACTTC
D: .; size: few; V: TRBV18; J: TRBJ2-7; CDR3: CASSPDQPYEQYF; DNA: TGTGCCAGCTCACCCGATCAGCCCTACGAGCAGTACTTC
D: TRBD2; size: many; V: TRBV4-3; J: TRBJ2-1; CDR3: CASSQEGTGLAGPNEQFF; DNA: TGCGCCAGCAGCCAAGAGGGAACCGGACTAGCGGGTCCCAATGAGCAGTTCTTC
D: .; size: .; V: TRBV28; J: TRBJ1-5; CDR3: CASRVALEAQPQHF; DNA: TGTGCCAGCAGGGTGGCTCTAGAGGCACAGCCCCAGCATTTT
D: .; size: .; V: TRBV2; J: TRBJ2-7; CDR3: CASRGDFYEQYF; DNA: TGTGCCAGCAGGGGGGATTTCTACGAGCAGTACTTC
D: .; size: many; V: TRBV20-1; J: TRBJ2-3; CDR3: CSLRSDTQYF; DNA: TGCAGCCTTCGGAGCGATACGCAGTATTTT
D: .; size: many; V: TRBV5-1; J: TRBJ2-2; CDR3: CASSPRQAITGTGELFF; DNA: TGCGCCAGCAGTCCAAGACAGGCCATTACGGGCACCGGGGAGCTGTTTTTT
D: .; size: .; V: TRBV28; J: TRBJ1-2; CDR3: CAISRQGGYGYTF; DNA: TGTGCCATTTCGAGGCAGGGCGGCTATGGCTACACCTTC
D: .; size: many; V: TRBV11-2; J: TRBJ2-3; CDR3: CASSSYLQGADTQYF; DNA: TGTGCCAGCAGCTCCTATCTGCAGGGCGCCGATACGCAGTATTTT
D: TRBD1; size: many; V: TRBV9; J: TRBJ2-3; CDR3: CASSSRGTGADTQYF; DNA: TGTGCCAGCAGCTCAAGAGGGACAGGGGCAGATACGCAGTATTTT
D: .; size: few; V: TRBV29-1; J: TRBJ1-5; CDR3: CSVGAGDSNQPQHF; DNA: TGCAGCGTTGGGGCAGGGGACAGCAATCAGCCCCAGCATTTT
D: .; size: .; V: TRBV20-1; J: TRBJ2-2; CDR3: CSAGPGPYTGELFF; DNA: TGCAGTGCTGGCCCCGGGCCCTACACCGGGGAGCTGTTTTTT
D: TRBD1; size: .; V: TRBV4-1; J: TRBJ1-3; CDR3: CASSTTGLNTIYF; DNA: TGCGCCAGCAGCACGACAGGGCTGAACACCATATATTTT
D: .; size: .; V: TRBV11-3; J: TRBJ2-2; CDR3: CASSLSPSAGELFF; DNA: TGTGCCAGCAGCTTAAGCCCCTCCGCCGGGGAGCTGTTTTTT
D: TRBD2; size: .; V: TRBV11-3; J: TRBJ2-1; CDR3: CASATRTSVNNEQFF; DNA: TGTGCCAGCGCAACACGGACTAGCGTGAACAATGAGCAGTTCTTC
D: .; size: few; V: TRBV30; J: TRBJ1-1; CDR3: CAWGMGRAEAFF; DNA: TGTGCCTGGGGGATGGGGAGGGCTGAAGCTTTCTTT
D: .; size: .; V: TRBV20-1; J: TRBJ2-7; CDR3: CSAGPGTGDEQYF; DNA: TGCAGTGCCGGACCGGGGACGGGCGACGAGCAGTACTTC
D: TRBD2; size: many; V: TRBV10-3; J: TRBJ2-7; CDR3: CAIREGTSGPYEQYF; DNA: TGTGCCATCAGGGAGGGTACTAGCGGCCCCTACGAGCAGTACTTC
D: .; size: few; V: TRBV5-6; J: TRBJ1-1; CDR3: CASTPRLNTEAFF; DNA: TGTGCCAGCACCCCTAGATTGAACACTGAAGCTTTCTTT
D: TRBD1; size: many; V: TRBV4-3; J: TRBJ2-3; CDR3: CASSQVHRGNTQYF; DNA: TGCGCCAGCAGCCAAGTGCACAGGGGTAATACGCAGTATTTT
D: TRBD2; size: many; V: TRBV5-1; J: TRBJ2-3; CDR3: CASSLGLADSTDTQYF; DNA: TGTGCCAGCAGCTTGGGACTAGCGGATAGCACAGATACGCAGTATTTT
D: TRBD1; size: few; V: TRBV5-6; J: TRBJ1-1; CDR3: CASSTTGQAFF; DNA: TGTGCCAGCAGCACGACGGGACAGGCTTTCTTT
D: .; size: .; V: TRBV19; J: TRBJ1-1; CDR3: CASSIIPGNTEAFF; DNA: TGTGCCAGTAGTATAATTCCGGGGAACACTGAAGCTTTCTTT
D: .; size: many; V: TRBV5-1; J: TRBJ1-1; CDR3: CASRPGGVGGTEAFF; DNA: TGCGCCAGCAGACCCGGGGGGGTAGGGGGGACTGAAGCTTTCTTT